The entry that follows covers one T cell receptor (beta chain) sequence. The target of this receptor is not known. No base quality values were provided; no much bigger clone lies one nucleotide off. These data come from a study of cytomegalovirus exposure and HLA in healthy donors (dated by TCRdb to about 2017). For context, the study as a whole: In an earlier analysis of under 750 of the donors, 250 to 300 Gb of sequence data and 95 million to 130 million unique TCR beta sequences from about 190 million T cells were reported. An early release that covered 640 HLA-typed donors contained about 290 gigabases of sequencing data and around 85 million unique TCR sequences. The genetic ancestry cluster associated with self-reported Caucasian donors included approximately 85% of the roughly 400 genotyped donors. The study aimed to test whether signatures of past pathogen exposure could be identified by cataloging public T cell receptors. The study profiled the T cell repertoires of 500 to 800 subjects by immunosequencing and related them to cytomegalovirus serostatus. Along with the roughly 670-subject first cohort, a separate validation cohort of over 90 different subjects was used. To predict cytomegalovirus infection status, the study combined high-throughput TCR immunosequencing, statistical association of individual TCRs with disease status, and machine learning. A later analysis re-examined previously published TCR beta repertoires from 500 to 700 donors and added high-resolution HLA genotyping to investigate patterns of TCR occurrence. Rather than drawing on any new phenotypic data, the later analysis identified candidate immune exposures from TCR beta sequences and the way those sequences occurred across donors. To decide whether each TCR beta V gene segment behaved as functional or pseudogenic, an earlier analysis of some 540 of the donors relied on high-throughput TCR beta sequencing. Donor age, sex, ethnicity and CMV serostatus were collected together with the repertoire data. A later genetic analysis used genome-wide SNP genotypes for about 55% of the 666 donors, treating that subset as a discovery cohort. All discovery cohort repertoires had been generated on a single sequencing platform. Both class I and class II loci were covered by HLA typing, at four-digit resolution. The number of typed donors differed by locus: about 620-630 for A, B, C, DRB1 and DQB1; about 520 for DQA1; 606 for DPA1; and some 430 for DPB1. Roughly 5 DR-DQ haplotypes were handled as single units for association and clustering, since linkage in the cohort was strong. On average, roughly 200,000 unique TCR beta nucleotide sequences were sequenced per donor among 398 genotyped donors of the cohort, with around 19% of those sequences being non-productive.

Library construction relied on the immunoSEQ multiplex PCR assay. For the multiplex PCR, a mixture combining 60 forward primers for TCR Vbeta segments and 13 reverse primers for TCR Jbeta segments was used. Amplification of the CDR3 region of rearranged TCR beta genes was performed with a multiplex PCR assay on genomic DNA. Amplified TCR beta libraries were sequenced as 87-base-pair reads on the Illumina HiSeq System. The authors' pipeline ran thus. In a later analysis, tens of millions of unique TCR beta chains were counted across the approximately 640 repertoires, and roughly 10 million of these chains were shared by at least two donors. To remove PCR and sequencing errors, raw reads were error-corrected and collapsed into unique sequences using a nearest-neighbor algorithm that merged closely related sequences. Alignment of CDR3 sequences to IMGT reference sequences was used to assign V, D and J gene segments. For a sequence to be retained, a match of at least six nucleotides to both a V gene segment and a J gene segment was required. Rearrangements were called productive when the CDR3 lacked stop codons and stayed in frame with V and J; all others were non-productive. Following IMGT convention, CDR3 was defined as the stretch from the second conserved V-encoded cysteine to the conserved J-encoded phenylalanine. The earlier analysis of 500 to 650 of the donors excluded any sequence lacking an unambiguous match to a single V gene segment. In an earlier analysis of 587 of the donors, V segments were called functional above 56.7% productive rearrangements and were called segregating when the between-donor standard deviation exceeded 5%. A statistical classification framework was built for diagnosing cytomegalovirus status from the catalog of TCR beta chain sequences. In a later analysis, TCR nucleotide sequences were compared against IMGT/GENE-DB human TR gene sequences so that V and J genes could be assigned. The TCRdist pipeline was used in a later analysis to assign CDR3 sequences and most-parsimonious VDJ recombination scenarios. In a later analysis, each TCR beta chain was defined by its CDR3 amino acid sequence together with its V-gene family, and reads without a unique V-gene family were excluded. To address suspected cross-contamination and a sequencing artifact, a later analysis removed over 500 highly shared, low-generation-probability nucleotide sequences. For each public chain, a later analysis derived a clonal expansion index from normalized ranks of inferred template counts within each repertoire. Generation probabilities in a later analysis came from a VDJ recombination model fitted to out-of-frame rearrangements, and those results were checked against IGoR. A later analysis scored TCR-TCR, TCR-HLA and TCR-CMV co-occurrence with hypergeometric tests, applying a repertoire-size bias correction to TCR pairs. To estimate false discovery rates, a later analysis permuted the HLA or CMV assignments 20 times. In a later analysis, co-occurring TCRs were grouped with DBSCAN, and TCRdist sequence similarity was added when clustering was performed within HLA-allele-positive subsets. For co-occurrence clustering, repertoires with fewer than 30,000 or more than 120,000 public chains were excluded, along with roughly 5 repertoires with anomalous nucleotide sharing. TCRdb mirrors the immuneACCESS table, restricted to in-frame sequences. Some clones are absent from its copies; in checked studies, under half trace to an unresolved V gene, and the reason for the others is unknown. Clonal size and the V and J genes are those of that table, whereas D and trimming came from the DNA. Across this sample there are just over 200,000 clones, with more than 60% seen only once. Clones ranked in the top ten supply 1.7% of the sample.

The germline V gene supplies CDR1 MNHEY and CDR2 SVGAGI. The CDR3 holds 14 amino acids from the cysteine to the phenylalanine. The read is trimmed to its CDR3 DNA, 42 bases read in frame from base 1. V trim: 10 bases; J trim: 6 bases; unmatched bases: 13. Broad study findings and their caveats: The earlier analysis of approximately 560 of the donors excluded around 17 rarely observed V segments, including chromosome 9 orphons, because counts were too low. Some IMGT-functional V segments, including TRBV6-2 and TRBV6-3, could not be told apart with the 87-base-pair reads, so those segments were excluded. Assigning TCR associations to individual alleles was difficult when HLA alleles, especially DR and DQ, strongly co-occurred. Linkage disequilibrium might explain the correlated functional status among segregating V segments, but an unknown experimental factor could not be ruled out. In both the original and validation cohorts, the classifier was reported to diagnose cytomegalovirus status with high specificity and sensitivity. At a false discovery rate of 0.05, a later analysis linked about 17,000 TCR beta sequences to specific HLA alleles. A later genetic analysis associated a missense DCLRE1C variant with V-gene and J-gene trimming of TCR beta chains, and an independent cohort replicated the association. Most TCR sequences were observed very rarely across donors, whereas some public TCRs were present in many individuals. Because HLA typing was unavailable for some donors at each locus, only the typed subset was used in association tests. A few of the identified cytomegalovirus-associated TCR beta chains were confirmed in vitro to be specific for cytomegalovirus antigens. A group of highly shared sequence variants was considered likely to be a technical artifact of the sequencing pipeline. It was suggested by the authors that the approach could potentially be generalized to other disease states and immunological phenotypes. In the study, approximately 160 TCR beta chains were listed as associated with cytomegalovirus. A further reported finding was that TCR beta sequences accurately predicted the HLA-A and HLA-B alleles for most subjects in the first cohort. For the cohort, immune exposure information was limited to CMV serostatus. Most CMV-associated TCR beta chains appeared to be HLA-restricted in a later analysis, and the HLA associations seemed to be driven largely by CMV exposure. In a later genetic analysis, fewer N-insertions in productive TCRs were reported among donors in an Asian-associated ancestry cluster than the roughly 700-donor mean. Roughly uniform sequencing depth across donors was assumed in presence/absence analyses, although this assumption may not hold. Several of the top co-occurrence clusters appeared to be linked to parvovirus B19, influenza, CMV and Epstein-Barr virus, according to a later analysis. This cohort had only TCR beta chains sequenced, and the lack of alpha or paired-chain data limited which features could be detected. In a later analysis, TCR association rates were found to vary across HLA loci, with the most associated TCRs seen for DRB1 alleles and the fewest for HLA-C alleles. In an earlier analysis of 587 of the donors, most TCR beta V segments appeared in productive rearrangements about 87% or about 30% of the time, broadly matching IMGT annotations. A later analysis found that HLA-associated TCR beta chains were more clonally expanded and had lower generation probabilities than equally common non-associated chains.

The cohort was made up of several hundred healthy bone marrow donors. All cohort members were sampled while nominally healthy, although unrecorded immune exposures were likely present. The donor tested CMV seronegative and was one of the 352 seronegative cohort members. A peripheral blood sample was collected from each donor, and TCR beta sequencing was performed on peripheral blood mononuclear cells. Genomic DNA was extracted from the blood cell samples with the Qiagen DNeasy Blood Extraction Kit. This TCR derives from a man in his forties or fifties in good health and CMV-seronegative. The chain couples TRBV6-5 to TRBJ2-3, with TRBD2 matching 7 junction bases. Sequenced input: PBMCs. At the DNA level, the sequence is TGTGCCACCGCGCGGGGAGGGGTGAGTGATACGCAGTATTTT. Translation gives CATARGGVSDTQYF.